The source of this T cell receptor (beta chain) is a study of vaccination effects on CD4 cells after COVID-19 (dated by TCRdb to about 2022). Study-wide context: To identify antigen-specific CD4+ T cell clonotypes by their expansion, the ViraFEST assay first stimulated PBMC with viral peptide pools and then applied TCR sequencing. Post-vaccine samples across the study were collected a median of 72 days after the second dose, with a range of 14 to 241. Each well held around 2 million PBMC cultured in IMDM containing roughly 5% human AB serum, 8.5 to 10 IU/ml IL-2 and gentamicin, along with around 9.4 ug/ml peptides. SARS-CoV-2 spike-specific CD4+ TCR repertoires from before and after mRNA vaccination were compared in COVID-19 convalescent patients and in infection-naive vaccine recipients. The full study included 9 to 10 COVID-19 convalescent patients and a few SARS-CoV-2-naive healthy vaccine recipients. In the study, cultures from other donors were sequenced using the Oncomine TCR Beta short-read assay on an Illumina iSeq 100. The investigation overall reported the following: The study was limited by a small number of convalescent patients, and early post-infection timepoints were lacking. Marked clonal contraction was observed in both infection-induced and vaccine-induced clones at late post-vaccination timepoints, consistent with waning T cell responses. In healthy vaccine recipients, vaccine-induced clones were almost all SARS-CoV-2 mono-reactive, with only 1 of 255 cross-reactive with common cold coronaviruses.

Turning to this clone: Its antigen remains undetermined. Within one base of it there is no much larger clone, and no base qualities were kept.

The library was built by means of the immunoSEQ multiplex PCR assay. DNA from the cultured, isolated CD4+ T cells was subjected to TCR beta CDR3 sequencing. For the original study's pipeline: Non-productive TCR sequences were removed, reads were trimmed to the CDR3 region, and CDR3s of at least 7 amino acids were retained. Antigen-specific clonotypes were identified using the MANAFEST web app by comparison of expansion in peptide wells against reference cultures. To be called positive, a clone needed expansion at FDR<0.05 compared with the reference and with all other wells, an odds ratio greater than 5, and a frequency greater than 0.1% in two replicate wells. A clonotype was called cross-reactive if it was significantly expanded both in SARS-CoV-2 spike wells and in at least one common cold coronavirus spike condition. CDR3 similarity was assessed by Levenshtein distance with the stringdist R package, and unrooted trees were built with ape in R 3.6.1. Entries here come from immuneACCESS through TCRdb and include only in-frame sequences with V and J called. Some clones fail to appear in such tables; in the studies checked, an unresolved V gene covers under half of the shortfall, and the cause of the remainder is unknown. D and trimming come from the DNA, and the V and J calls and clone size come from that table. The sample data list over 45,000 clones, and roughly 70% of these were observed just once. The ten largest account for 6.5% to 9% of the sample.

The CDR3, cysteine through phenylalanine, is 13 amino acids long. Kept here is only the CDR3 DNA, which spans 39 bases and is read in frame from base 1. As encoded in the germline V gene, CDR1 is MNHEY while CDR2 is SVGAGI. V sheds 7 bases and J sheds 5 bases, leaving 14 bases between their ends. After around 11 days of culture, CD4+ T cells were isolated with the EasySep CD4+ T cell isolation kit. Participants received two doses of either the BNT162b2 or the mRNA-1273 mRNA SARS-CoV-2 vaccine. The absence of prior SARS-CoV-2 infection in healthy vaccine recipients was confirmed by negative nucleocapsid antibodies before and after vaccination. On days 3 and 7, half of the culture medium was replaced with fresh IL-2-containing medium. Each peptide stimulation condition was cultured in triplicate wells unless otherwise noted. PBMC were separated from whole blood using Ficoll-Paque Plus gradient centrifugation and were then either cryopreserved at -140C or used fresh. The QIAamp micro DNA kit was used to extract genomic DNA from the cultured CD4+ T cells.

The sample was CD4+ T cells from PBMCs cultured without peptide, taken after COVID-19 vaccination. This clonotype was sampled from a human donor who received a COVID-19 vaccine. The V and J genes are TRBV6-5 and TRBJ1-1; no confident D gene assignment can be made. The CDR3 corresponds to CASNLPGQTEAFF. The nucleotide sequence is TGTGCCAGCAACCTCCCCGGGCAGACTGAAGCTTTCTTT.